This passage covers 31 T cell receptor beta chains from one sample sequenced in a study of Ad26.COV2.S vaccination and SARS-CoV-2 variants. Treatment: roughly 20 received Ad26.COV2.S at low or high dose, single or two shots; five or six received placebo; per-sample allocation not given. Sampling occurred on day 63 after the first vaccine or placebo injection. This table comes from immunoSEQ multiplex PCR, and its TCRdb copy is limited to in-frame clones, with some not included. The sample contains more than 300,000 clones, approximately 86% of which appear only once. Source: peripheral blood, taken in a trial of Ad26.COV2.S vaccine versus placebo. The receptors derive from a person between 18 and 60 years old who received the Ad26.COV2.S COVID-19 vaccine or a placebo.

The gene calls are TRBV30 and TRBJ2-3; D not resolved. The CDR3 is 14 amino acids. Germline CDR1 and CDR2: GTSNPN and SVGIG (reference sequence). Trimming pared 0 bases from V and 1 base from J, leaving 8 bases between. In DNA form, the CDR3 reads TGTGCCTGGAGTGTTAGCCCACGCACAGATACGCAGTATTTT. The encoded protein is CAWSVSPRTDTQYF. The entire variable domain, with the rest obtained from reference TRBV30 and TRBJ2-3, is as follows: SQTIHQWPATLVQPVGSPLSLECTVEGTSNPNLYWYRQAAGRGLQLLFYSVGIGQISSEVPQNLSASRPQDRQFILSSKKLLLSDSGFYLCAWSVSPRTDTQYFGPGTRLTVL.

The chain couples TRBV3-1 (or the pseudogene TRBV3-2) to TRBJ1-5; tentative D call: TRBD1 (5 bases). Germline V gene data show CDR1 as LGHDT and CDR2 as YNNKEL (reference sequence). The V end lost 4 bases, the J end lost 2 bases, and 12 bases lay between the germline ends. This CDR3 is 15 amino acids long. The CDR3 is CASSPQGGGNQPQHF. CDR3 DNA: TGTGCCAGCAGCCCCCAGGGCGGTGGCAATCAGCCCCAGCATTTT.

The chain carries TRBV10-3 and TRBJ1-2, with D maybe TRBD1 (5 bases). CDR1 and CDR2 from the germline V gene are ENHRY and SYGVKD. The CDR3 runs to 14 residues. Between the trimmed V and J ends, which lost 10 bases and 1 base, there was a span of 16 bases. This chain's CDR3 is CATLREGNNYGYTF. For the CDR3, the DNA is TGTGCCACCCTTCGGGAGGGGAATAACTATGGCTACACCTTC.

The chain employs TRBV6-6 and TRBJ2-6; 7 positions agree with TRBD1. V trimming: 5 bases; J trimming: 0 bases; junction bases outside the gene matches: 16. CDR1 is MNHNY and CDR2 is SVGAGI in the germline V gene (reference sequence). CDR3 length equals 20 residues. The CDR3 loop is CASSLHLPGQSYSGANVLTF. In DNA form, the CDR3 reads TGTGCCAGCAGTCTCCACCTCCCGGGACAGAGTTACTCTGGGGCCAACGTCCTGACTTTC.

This clone has only one observation. This sequence joins TRBV4-3 and TRBJ2-7, with 9 bases lining up with TRBD1. The junction had 3 bases not matched to a gene; V was cut back by 3 bases and J by 0 bases. CDR1 LGHNA and CDR2 YSLEER come from the germline V gene. The length of the CDR3 is 15 residues. The chain's CDR3 is CASSHGTGNSYEQYF. CDR3 bases: TGCGCCAGCAGCCACGGGACAGGGAACTCCTACGAGCAGTACTTC.

This clone was seen just once. The chain has TRBV5-1 and TRBJ2-5, with 10 bases lining up with TRBD2. Per germline, CDR1 SGHRS and CDR2 YFSETQ. This CDR3 region has 15 residues. V was clipped by 1 base and J by 5 bases; unmatched bases: 5. The CDR3 sequence is CASSLRAGGRETQYF. The CDR3 DNA follows: TGCGCCAGCAGCTTGAGAGCGGGGGGGCGGGAGACCCAGTACTTC.

The chain combines TRBV9 with TRBJ1-3; no clear D. The CDR3 spans 17 residues. Per germline, CDR1 SGDLS and CDR2 YYNGEE. Trimming stripped 1 base from V and 0 bases from J, with 14 bases between. For the CDR3, the DNA is TGTGCCAGCAGCGTATCTAAAGGGCACCCCTCTGGAAACACCATATATTTT. Its translation: CASSVSKGHPSGNTIYF.

This clone was detected only once. The CDR3 region is CASSLDIRGPTIYF. The CDR3, as DNA: TGTGCCAGCAGTTTAGACATTCGGGGCCCCACCATATATTTT. V and J are TRBV27 and TRBJ1-3; D is possibly TRBD1 (5 bases). V lost 2 bases and J 9 bases, leaving 14 bases between the germline ends. The CDR3 sequence is 14 residues long. Germline lookup yields CDR1 MNHEY and CDR2 SMNVEV (reference sequence).

The chain combines TRBV29-1 with TRBJ2-2; TRBD2 might be the D (5 bases). Germline CDR1 and CDR2: SQVTM and ANQGSEA. The CDR3 covers 14 residues. Trimming cost V 6 bases and J 5 bases, with 16 bases left between them. The CDR3 bases are TGCAGCGTAGACCTAGGAGGAAAAACCGGGGAGCTGTTTTTT. Translating gives CSVDLGGKTGELFF.

The chain carries TRBV4-3 and TRBJ1-1; 9 nucleotides align to TRBD1. The trim removed 1 base at V and 4 bases at J, leaving 7 bases unmatched. There are 16 residues in the CDR3. Germline-derived CDR1 and CDR2 are LGHNA and YSLEER. For the CDR3, the DNA is TGCGCCAGCAGCCAAGCACAGGGGGCTGAGGGCACTGAAGCTTTCTTT. It encodes CASSQAQGAEGTEAFF.

V and J are TRBV9 and TRBJ2-3; 12 bases align to TRBD2. J gave up 6 bases and V 8 bases, and 4 bases lay outside the gene matches. CDR1 SGDLS and CDR2 YYNGEE come from the germline V gene. The CDR3 is 13 amino acids. CDR3 coding DNA: TGTGCCAGTGGACTAGCGGGGACGGATACGCAGTATTTT. Residues: CASGLAGTDTQYF.

The chain uses TRBV11-2 and TRBJ1-1; 8 bases fit TRBD1. V shed 4 bases, J shed 3 bases, and the junction held 10 bases outside the gene matches. Germline V CDR1 and CDR2: SGHAT, FQNNGV. The CDR3 totals 16 residues. The CDR3 reads CASSSRTGSMYTEAFF. The DNA of the CDR3 is TGTGCCAGCAGCTCGAGGACAGGGTCGATGTACACTGAAGCTTTCTTT.

The V call is TRBV30, the J call TRBJ2-4; perhaps D is TRBD1 or TRBD2 (5 bases each). This CDR3 spans 13 amino acids. Trimming shortened V by 5 bases and J by 2 bases, and 10 bases separated the two germline ends. Germline CDR1 reads GTSNPN; CDR2 reads SVGIG (reference sequence). The CDR3 DNA follows: TGTGCCTGGGGAGAGGGGTCCAAAAACATTCAGTACTTC. This sequence encodes CAWGEGSKNIQYF.

This chain joins TRBV25-1 and TRBJ1-4; D call uncertain. This CDR3 has 14 residues. Trimming stripped 5 bases from V and 1 base from J, with 8 bases between. CDR1 is MGHDK, CDR2 SYGVNS, per germline. CDR3 sequence: CASSMRGTNEKLFF. The CDR3 DNA reads TGTGCCAGCAGTATGCGGGGAACTAATGAAAAACTGTTTTTT.

Concerning this clone itself: Other DNA sequences in the same sample also yield this CDR3. The CDR3 DNA follows: TGCGCCAGCAGCTTGGCCGGGGGGAGAGGAGAGACCCAGTACTTC. This translates into CASSLAGGRGETQYF. The chain has TRBV5-1 and TRBJ2-5, with 7 positions matching TRBD2. This CDR3 contains 15 residues. Germline CDR1 and CDR2: SGHRS and YFSETQ. V trimming: 0 bases; J trimming: 4 bases; junction bases outside the gene matches: 6.

V gene TRBV10-3 combines with J gene TRBJ2-3; D is unclear. The germline CDR1 and CDR2 sequences are ENHRY and SYGVKD. The CDR3 length is 14 residues. V was clipped by 3 bases and J by 1 base, with 8 bases between them. CDR3 region: CAISDDGGTDTQYF. DNA for the CDR3: TGTGCCATCAGTGACGATGGGGGCACAGATACGCAGTATTTT.

The chain recombines TRBV19 with TRBJ1-1; 9 bases are shared with TRBD1. This CDR3 is 15 amino acids long. Per the germline V gene, CDR1 is LNHDA and CDR2 is SQIVND (reference sequence). The V gene end was trimmed by 7 bases and the J gene end by 1 base; junction bases not matched to a gene: 7. In DNA, the CDR3 is TGTGCCAGTAAGGACAGGGGAGTAAAGAACACTGAAGCTTTCTTT. It codes for CASKDRGVKNTEAFF.

The rearrangement uses TRBV5-1 and TRBJ1-2, with unresolved D. Trimming removed 4 bases from V and 4 bases from J, with 14 bases in between. This CDR3 has 14 residues. Germline V gene lookup returns CDR1 SGHRS and CDR2 YFSETQ. The CDR3 region is CASSASSGRYGYTF. DNA of the CDR3: TGCGCCAGCAGCGCCTCTTCGGGTCGCTATGGCTACACCTTC.

The chain joins TRBV14 to TRBJ2-3; 9 bases match TRBD2. In germline, CDR1 is SGHDN, CDR2 FVKESK. The trim removed 7 bases at V and 2 bases at J, leaving 7 bases unmatched. This CDR3 region has 15 residues. The chain's CDR3 is CASNNLAGITDTQYF. CDR3 bases: TGTGCCAGCAATAACCTAGCGGGGATCACAGATACGCAGTATTTT.

The chain recombines TRBV5-4 with TRBJ2-1; the D gene is possibly TRBD1 (5 bases). This CDR3 has 12 amino acids. V gave up 4 bases and J gave up 7 bases, with 9 bases separating them. The V gene's germline CDR1 is SGHNT and CDR2 YYREEE (reference sequence). The CDR3 reads CASSGAVNEQFF. The CDR3 DNA reads as TGTGCCAGCAGCGGGGCGGTTAATGAGCAGTTCTTC. The full variable domain, in which reference TRBV5-4 and TRBJ2-1 provide the parts outside the CDR3, is ETGVTQSPTHLIKTRGQQVTLRCSSQSGHNTVSWYQQALGQGPQFIFQYYREEENGRGNFPPRFSGLQFPNYSSELNVNALELDDSALYLCASSGAVNEQFFGPGTRLTVL.

V is TRBV18 and J is TRBJ2-1, with D perhaps TRBD1 (5 bases). Germline-derived CDR1 and CDR2 are KGHSH and LQKENI. Trimming cost V 2 bases and J 0 bases, with 14 bases left between them. The CDR3 sequence is 17 residues long. DNA of the CDR3: TGTGCCAGCTCACCATTAAACAGGATTAGCTCCTACAATGAGCAGTTCTTC. Encoded protein: CASSPLNRISSYNEQFF.

As concerns this clone: The sample contains more than one DNA sequence encoding this CDR3. V and J are TRBV20-1 and TRBJ1-1, with D unclear. CDR3 length equals 11 residues. V gave up 3 bases and J gave up 1 base, with 3 bases separating them. Germline loops: CDR1 DFQATT, CDR2 SNEGSKA (reference sequence). The chain's CDR3 is CSASKNTEAFF. The CDR3 coding sequence is TGCAGTGCTAGCAAGAACACTGAAGCTTTCTTT.

The chain combines TRBV6-2 or TRBV6-3 with TRBJ2-7; 7 bases agree with TRBD1. Germline V lookup: CDR1 MNHEY, CDR2 SVGEGT. The CDR3 totals 15 residues. The trim removed 6 bases at V and 0 bases at J, leaving 8 bases unmatched. The DNA for the CDR3 is TGTGCCAGCAGCAACAGGGGTTCCAGCTCCTACGAGCAGTACTTC. Amino acid sequence: CASSNRGSSSYEQYF.

This chain links TRBV19 with TRBJ1-5; no definite D call. The CDR3 totals 12 residues. V was trimmed by 3 bases and J by 6 bases, leaving 6 bases between them. Germline CDR1 is LNHDA and CDR2 is SQIVND (reference sequence). DNA for the CDR3: TGTGCCAGTAGTATCTTCGGTCAGCCCCAGCATTTT. Its protein product is CASSIFGQPQHF.

This rearrangement joins TRBV5-1 to TRBJ2-7; D call uncertain. CDR3 size: 13 residues. V lost 0 bases and J lost 4, with 8 bases in between. The germline V gene has CDR1 SGHRS and CDR2 YFSETQ. The CDR3 is CASSLASFYEQYF. For the CDR3, the DNA is TGCGCCAGCAGCTTGGCCTCCTTTTACGAGCAGTACTTC.

V is TRBV5-4 and J is TRBJ1-1, with 8 nucleotides matching TRBD1. CDR3 size: 20 residues. CDR1 and CDR2 (germline): SGHNT, YYREEE (reference sequence). V lost 1 base and J lost 4; bases outside the gene matches: 21. CDR3 sequence (DNA): TGTGCCAGCAGCTTGTTGAGGGGTTTCAGGGGGCTTAGAGAAAGCACTGAAGCTTTCTTT. Its translation is CASSLLRGFRGLRESTEAFF.

The rearrangement links TRBV4-1 to TRBJ1-6; D is ambiguous. Trimming pared 0 bases from V and 5 bases from J, leaving 11 bases between. From germline, CDR1 is MGHRA and CDR2 YSYEKL. The CDR3 runs 16 residues. CDR3 in amino acids: CASSQEGGPDNSPLHF. The CDR3 DNA reads TGCGCCAGCAGCCAAGAAGGAGGGCCCGATAATTCACCCCTCCACTTT.

CDR3 nucleotide sequence: TGTGCCAGCAGCCAAGATTTTGGAGGGGGCTCCTACAATGAGCAGTTCTTC. Amino acid sequence: CASSQDFGGGSYNEQFF. J is TRBJ2-1 and V is TRBV4-2; D is perhaps TRBD1 or TRBD2 (6 bases each). Trimming removed 0 bases at V and 0 bases at J, with 12 bases between. The germline gives CDR1 LGHNA, CDR2 YNFKEQ. The CDR3 totals 17 residues.

The chain carries TRBV6-6 and TRBJ1-3; D gene uncertain. Between the trimmed V and J ends, which lost 7 bases and 0 bases, there was a span of 13 bases. CDR1 MNHNY and CDR2 SVGAGI come from the germline V gene (reference sequence). This CDR3 has 15 residues. CDR3 sequence (DNA): TGTGCCAGCACTCCCTCCGGAGACTCTGGAAACACCATATATTTT. Encoded protein: CASTPSGDSGNTIYF.

The chain couples TRBV18 to TRBJ1-4, with unresolved D. The CDR3 is made up of 16 amino acids. Trimming shortened V by 4 bases and J by 7 bases, and 19 bases separated the two germline ends. CDR1 KGHSH and CDR2 LQKENI come from the germline V gene. CDR3 sequence reads: CASSLNGVAGGEKLFF. The CDR3 coding sequence is TGTGCCAGCTCACTGAATGGTGTGGCAGGAGGTGAAAAACTGTTTTTT. The complete variable domain, with remaining parts taken from reference TRBV18 and TRBJ1-4, reads NAGVMQNPRHLVRRRGQEARLRCSPMKGHSHVYWYRQLPEEGLKFMVYLQKENIIDESGMPKERFSAEFPKEGPSILRIQQVVRGDSAAYFCASSLNGVAGGEKLFFGSGTQLSVL.

V gene TRBV5-6 combines with J gene TRBJ2-7, with 10 bases matching TRBD2. This CDR3 spans 16 amino acids. Germline trimming cut 1 base from V and 4 bases from J; bases unmatched to any gene: 8. Germline CDR1 SGHDT, CDR2 YYEEEE. Written as DNA, the CDR3 is TGTGCCAGCAGCTTGATCGAGCGGGGGGGCCGGTACGAGCAGTACTTC. Its protein is CASSLIERGGRYEQYF. Combining the CDR3 with reference TRBV5-6 and TRBJ2-7 gives the whole variable domain DAGVTQSPTHLIKTRGQQVTLRCSPKSGHDTVSWYQQALGQGPQFIFQYYEEEERQRGNFPDRFSGHQFPNYSSELNVNALLLGDSALYLCASSLIERGGRYEQYFGPGTRLTVT.